This entry lists 18 T cell receptor beta chains sequenced from one sample in a study of radiotherapy plus CTLA-4 blockade in lung cancer. Profiled with immunoSEQ multiplex PCR; TCRdb holds only in-frame clones, not every one. The table shows roughly 62,000 clones, with 77% occurring only once. Sample: peripheral blood, taken from a patient treated with radiotherapy plus ipilimumab. The source is a human donor with non-small cell lung cancer who had a complete response to radiotherapy plus ipilimumab.

The V gene is TRBV5-1, the J gene TRBJ1-1, with a possible D match to TRBD1 (6 bases). The germline V and J ends were trimmed by 0 bases and 8 bases, with 14 bases remaining between them. The CDR3 totals 14 residues. CDR1 and CDR2 from the germline V gene are SGHRS and YFSETQ. CDR3 residues: CASSLADETGEAFF. The CDR3 DNA sequence: TGCGCCAGCAGCTTGGCCGACGAGACAGGAGAAGCTTTCTTT.

The rearrangement uses TRBV12-5 and TRBJ2-5; 9 bases are shared with TRBD1. The DNA end is more similar to TRBJ2-7, so the J call may be wrong. The CDR3 length is 16 residues. Germline V gene sequence: CDR1 LGHNT, CDR2 FRNRAP. CDR3 loop: CASGLVAGDRVYEQYF. CDR3 bases: TGTGCTAGTGGTTTGGTGGCCGGGGACAGGGTTTACGAGCAGTACTTC.

The chain combines TRBV28 with TRBJ1-2, with 10 bases lining up with TRBD1. Trimming cost V 5 bases and J 8 bases; bases outside gene matches: 17. Germline V CDR1 and CDR2: MDHEN, SYDVKM. The CDR3 runs to 17 residues. CDR3 nucleotides: TGTGCCAGCAGTCTCCCCGGGGCCAGACAGGGGGCAAGGGGCTACACCTTC. This translates into CASSLPGARQGARGYTF.

The chain carries TRBV11-3 and TRBJ1-1, with a possible D match to TRBD1 (6 bases). V was clipped by 4 bases and J by 8 bases, with 14 bases between them. CDR3 length: 13 amino acids. Germline V gives CDR1 SGHNT, CDR2 YENEEA. The CDR3 DNA sequence: TGTGCCAGCAGCTCCCCGAGGGGGGTAGAAGCTTTCTTT. The encoded protein is CASSSPRGVEAFF.

This chain connects TRBV27 to TRBJ2-1; TRBD2 matches at 8 bases. Germline-derived CDR1 and CDR2 are MNHEY and SMNVEV (reference sequence). The CDR3 spans 17 residues. The V segment lost 6 bases and the J segment 2 bases; nucleotides outside the gene matches: 12. The CDR3 nucleotides are TGTGCCAGCAGCCAGGCTCTTAGCGGGGCAACCTACAATGAGCAGTTCTTC. Translated, it gives CASSQALSGATYNEQFF.

The chain uses TRBV6-1 and TRBJ1-3, with 7 nucleotides matching TRBD1. V shed 6 bases and J 0 bases; nucleotides not matched to a gene: 2. Germline-derived CDR1 and CDR2 are MNHNS and SASEGT. This CDR3 region has 14 residues. CDR3 protein: CASRGQLSGNTIYF. The CDR3 DNA follows: TGTGCCAGCAGGGGACAGCTCTCTGGAAACACCATATATTTT.

The rearrangement links TRBV6-5 to TRBJ1-4, with D tentatively TRBD1 (6 bases). V was pared by 6 bases and J by 8 bases, with 19 bases between. Per germline, CDR1 MNHEY and CDR2 SVGAGI. The CDR3 is 15 residues long. CDR3 loop: CASRRQRGLGEKLFF. The CDR3 nucleotides are TGTGCCAGCAGACGCCAACGGGGGCTGGGAGAAAAACTGTTTTTT.

This clone was observed once. The chain has TRBV11-2 and TRBJ2-5, with 7 bases fitting TRBD1. Germline V CDR1 and CDR2: SGHAT, FQNNGV. With V trimmed by 5 bases and J by 7 bases, 7 bases remained unmatched. The CDR3 extends over 13 amino acids. This CDR3 is CASSRQGTWTQYF. The CDR3 nucleotides are TGTGCCAGCAGCCGACAGGGAACCTGGACCCAGTACTTC.

J is TRBJ1-1 and V is TRBV2, with D perhaps matching TRBD1 (6 bases). The CDR3 runs 13 residues. Germline V gene lookup returns CDR1 SNHLY and CDR2 FYNNEI. V was shortened by 2 bases and J by 7 bases, with 11 bases between the two germline ends. CDR3 DNA sequence: TGTGCCAGCAGTGAAAGACAGGTCCTTGAAGCTTTCTTT. Protein: CASSERQVLEAFF.

This chain links TRBV7-9 with TRBJ2-3; D remains unclear. The V end lost 2 bases, the J end lost 0 bases, and 18 bases lay between the germline ends. This CDR3 comprises 18 residues. In germline, CDR1 is SEHNR, CDR2 FQNEAQ (reference sequence). The CDR3 DNA reads TGTGCCAGCAGCTTAAAGGCTAGTGTCGTAGGGAGCACAGATACGCAGTATTTT. Translating gives CASSLKASVVGSTDTQYF. Drawing the rest from reference TRBV7-9 and TRBJ2-3, the complete variable domain is DTGVSQNPRHKITKRGQNVTFRCDPISEHNRLYWYRQTLGQGPEFLTYFQNEAQLEKSRLLSDRFSAERPKGSFSTLEIQRTEQGDSAMYLCASSLKASVVGSTDTQYFGPGTRLTVL.

This clone occurred once. V is TRBV6-6 and J is TRBJ1-1; 8 nucleotides align to TRBD1. The CDR3 totals 16 residues. V lost 0 bases, J lost 3 bases, and 6 bases stayed unmatched. Germline lookup yields CDR1 MNHNY and CDR2 SVGAGI (reference sequence). CDR3 nucleotide sequence: TGTGCCAGCAGTTACTCGACTGGGACAGGCCACACTGAAGCTTTCTTT. It translates to CASSYSTGTGHTEAFF.

The chain recombines TRBV19 with TRBJ2-7; a possible D gene is TRBD1 (6 bases). The CDR3 is made up of 16 amino acids. Germline V gene data show CDR1 as LNHDA and CDR2 as SQIVND (reference sequence). V lost 5 bases and J 4 bases, leaving 21 bases between the germline ends. CDR3 loop: CASSPLPGQKRYEQYF. Here the CDR3 DNA reads TGTGCCAGTAGTCCCCTTCCGGGACAAAAGAGGTACGAGCAGTACTTC. The full variable domain, completed using reference TRBV19 and TRBJ2-7, is DGGITQSPKYLFRKEGQNVTLSCEQNLNHDAMYWYRQDPGQGLRLIYYSQIVNDFQKGDIAEGYSVSREKKESFPLTVTSAQKNPTAFYLCASSPLPGQKRYEQYFGPGTRLTVT.

The chain recombines TRBV2 with TRBJ1-6; D ambiguous. Looked up from germline, CDR1 is SNHLY and CDR2 is FYNNEI. The CDR3 spans 15 residues. The V gene lost 1 base and the J gene lost 2 bases, with 6 bases spanning the gap. CDR3 amino acids: CASSEGSAYNSPLHF. CDR3 bases: TGTGCCAGCAGTGAAGGATCAGCCTATAATTCACCCCTCCACTTT.

The chain carries TRBV2 and TRBJ2-1, with 13 bases matching TRBD2. Trimming cost V 10 bases and J 8 bases; bases outside gene matches: 11. CDR3 size: 15 residues. Germline V CDR1 and CDR2: SNHLY, FYNNEI. CDR3 amino acids: CATKRTSGSWDEQFF. The CDR3 coding sequence is TGTGCCACCAAACGGACTAGCGGGAGTTGGGATGAGCAGTTCTTC. Supplemented by reference TRBV2 and TRBJ2-1, the full variable domain reads EPEVTQTPSHQVTQMGQEVILRCVPISNHLYFYWYRQILGQKVEFLVSFYNNEISEKSEIFDDQFSVERPDGSNFTLKIRSTKLEDSAMYFCATKRTSGSWDEQFFGPGTRLTVL.

The V and J genes are TRBV2 and TRBJ1-5, with TRBD1 as a possible D gene (6 bases). The V end was cut by 6 bases, the J end by 4 bases, with 13 bases between. CDR1 is SNHLY, CDR2 FYNNEI, per germline. CDR3 size: 14 residues. CDR3 sequence reads: CASRGTGLNQPQHF. DNA for the CDR3: TGTGCCAGCAGGGGTACAGGGTTGAATCAGCCCCAGCATTTT.

The chain employs TRBV10-2 and TRBJ1-5; TRBD1 might be the D (6 bases). This CDR3 is built from 13 residues. Germline-derived CDR1 and CDR2 are WSHSY and SAAADI. V shed 4 bases and J shed 12 bases, with 16 bases lying between them. CDR3 region: CASSGMTGGLQHF. CDR3 nucleotides: TGCGCCAGCAGTGGAATGACCGGGGGGCTCCAGCATTTT.

By proportion, this clone is medium-sized. The chain carries TRBV5-4 and TRBJ2-1; 7 bases match TRBD2. The J segment lost 5 bases and the V segment lost 4 bases, leaving 9 bases of the junction unmatched. Germline CDR1 reads SGHNT; CDR2 reads YYREEE (reference sequence). The CDR3 has 15 amino acids. CDR3 nucleotide sequence: TGTGCCAGCAGCACCGGGCCCCGGGGGGACAATGAGCAGTTCTTC. Translating it yields CASSTGPRGDNEQFF.

This clone was counted once. CDR3 residues: CASSSDGLYQETQYF. CDR3 nucleotides: TGTGCCAGTAGTTCAGACGGATTGTACCAAGAGACCCAGTACTTC. The chain is built from TRBV19 and TRBJ2-5; D gene unclear. V dropped 5 bases and J dropped 0 bases, with 13 bases sitting between them. This CDR3 is built from 15 residues. Germline values: CDR1 LNHDA, CDR2 SQIVND (reference sequence).